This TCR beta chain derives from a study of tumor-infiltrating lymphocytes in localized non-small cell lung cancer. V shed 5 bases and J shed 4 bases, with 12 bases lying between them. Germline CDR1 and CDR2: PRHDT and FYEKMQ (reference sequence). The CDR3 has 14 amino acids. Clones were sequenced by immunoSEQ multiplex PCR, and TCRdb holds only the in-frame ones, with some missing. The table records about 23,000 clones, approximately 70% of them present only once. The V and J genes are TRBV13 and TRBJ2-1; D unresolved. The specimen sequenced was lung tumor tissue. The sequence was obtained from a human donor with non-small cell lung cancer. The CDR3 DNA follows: TGTGCCAGCAGCATCCCTGAAAAGTACAATGAGCAGTTCTTC. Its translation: CASSIPEKYNEQFF.